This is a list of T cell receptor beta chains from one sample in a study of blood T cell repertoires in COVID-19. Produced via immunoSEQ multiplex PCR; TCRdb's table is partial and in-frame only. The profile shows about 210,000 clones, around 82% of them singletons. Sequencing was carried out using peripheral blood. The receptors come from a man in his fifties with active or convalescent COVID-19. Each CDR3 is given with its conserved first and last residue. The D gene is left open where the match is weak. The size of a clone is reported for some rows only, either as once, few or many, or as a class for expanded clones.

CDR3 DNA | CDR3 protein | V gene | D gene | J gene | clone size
TGTGCCTGGAGCCAAACAGGAAGCTCTGGAAACACCATATATTTT | CAWSQTGSSGNTIYF | TRBV30 | NA | TRBJ1-3 | NA
TGTGCCAGCAGCTTAGATCTAGCGGGATGGGGGGAGACCCAGTACTTC | CASSLDLAGWGETQYF | TRBV11-3 | TRBD2 | TRBJ2-5 | NA
TGCGCCAGCAGCTTGACGGGTATGGACGAGCAGTACTTC | CASSLTGMDEQYF | TRBV5-1 | NA | TRBJ2-7 | NA
TGTGCCAGCAGCCCAGTGGGGGCTTTGGCCCAGTACTTC | CASSPVGALAQYF | TRBV6-6 | NA | TRBJ2-5 | NA
TGTGCCAGCAGCTTAGATGGACGGGGGGGCCTCCCCTACAATGAGCAGTTCTTC | CASSLDGRGGLPYNEQFF | TRBV11-2 | TRBD2 | TRBJ2-1 | NA
TGTGCCAGCAGCTCCGGGACAGCTATGCATGGCTACACCTTC | CASSSGTAMHGYTF | TRBV7-9 | TRBD1 | TRBJ1-2 | NA
TGTGCCAGCAGTCGGGACAGAAATGAAAAACTGTTTTTT | CASSRDRNEKLFF | TRBV2 | TRBD1 | TRBJ1-4 | NA
TGTGCCAGCAGTCCCCGGGAGACCCAGTACTTC | CASSPRETQYF | TRBV6-4 | NA | TRBJ2-5 | NA
TGTGCCAGCAGCCCCAACGGACAGGGGAACACTGAAGCTTTCTTT | CASSPNGQGNTEAFF | TRBV5-6 | TRBD1 | TRBJ1-1 | NA
TGTGCCAGCAGCGAAAGACAGGGGGCTTTCAATGAGCAGTTCTTC | CASSERQGAFNEQFF | TRBV9 | TRBD1 | TRBJ2-1 | NA
TGTGCCAGCAGTTACCGGCGGGAGGGCCCCTACGAGCAGTACTTC | CASSYRREGPYEQYF | TRBV6-2/TRBV6-3 | TRBD2 | TRBJ2-7 | few
TGTGCCAGCAGTAATGGACAGTCCTACGAGCAGTACTTC | CASSNGQSYEQYF | TRBV27 | NA | TRBJ2-7 | few
TGTGCCAGTAGTATCGGACACCTCCTCAATCAGCCCCAGCATTTT | CASSIGHLLNQPQHF | TRBV19 | NA | TRBJ1-5 | NA
TGCGCCAGCAGCTTTGGGACTAGCGGGACTCAAGAGACCCAGTACTTC | CASSFGTSGTQETQYF | TRBV5-1 | TRBD2 | TRBJ2-5 | few
TGTGCCAGCAGCGAGGGGAGACTAGCGGGAGGTCCAGATACGCAGTATTTT | CASSEGRLAGGPDTQYF | TRBV7-3 | TRBD2 | TRBJ2-3 | NA
TGTGCCAGCAGACCCCCCTGGCGGGAGGGTAACGAGCAGTTCTTC | CASRPPWREGNEQFF | TRBV7-8 | TRBD2 | TRBJ2-1 | NA
TGTGCCAGCAGCTTAAACCAGGGGGGTAGAACAGATACGCAGTATTTT | CASSLNQGGRTDTQYF | TRBV7-2 | NA | TRBJ2-3 | NA
TGTGCCAGCAGCGTAGCCGTAGCCGGACAGGGAGACGAGCAGTACTTC | CASSVAVAGQGDEQYF | TRBV9 | TRBD1 | TRBJ2-7 | once
TGCAGCGTCAGCCCGGACAGGGTCACCTATGGCTACACCTTC | CSVSPDRVTYGYTF | TRBV29-1 | TRBD1 | TRBJ1-2 | NA
TGCAGCGTTCAAACTCCATACGACGGGTACGAGCAGTACTTC | CSVQTPYDGYEQYF | TRBV29-1 | NA | TRBJ2-7 | NA
TGTGCCTGGAGTGTGACAGGTCTCAATCAGCCCCAGCATTTT | CAWSVTGLNQPQHF | TRBV30 | NA | TRBJ1-5 | NA
TGTGCCAGCAGCCAAAGCGGGAGGTTGGGCCAAGAGACCCAGTACTTC | CASSQSGRLGQETQYF | TRBV4-2 | TRBD2 | TRBJ2-5 | NA
TGCAGTGCTAGTGGGCAGGAAGTCAAAAACATTCAGTACTTC | CSASGQEVKNIQYF | TRBV20-1 | NA | TRBJ2-4 | NA
TGTGCCAGCAGTCCAGAGTGGGAGGAGTCAAATCAGCCCCAGCATTTT | CASSPEWEESNQPQHF | TRBV28 | NA | TRBJ1-5 | NA
TGTGCCAGCAGCTTGCGGGGTATAGGTTATGGCTACACCTTC | CASSLRGIGYGYTF | TRBV5-4 | NA | TRBJ1-2 | few